This TCR beta chain emerged from a study of cytotoxic CD8 clonotypes in ibrutinib-treated CLL. For the study at large: Among responders, roughly 25 were partial and 2 complete; after median roughly 65 months, approximately 15 stayed remitted and 12 progressed. The samples contained hundreds of thousands of productive templates on average. They also contained an average of approximately 97,000 productive rearrangements.

Some clones are missing from TCRdb's copy, which holds only in-frame ones; the method was immunoSEQ multiplex PCR. The sample lists 190,000 or so clones; about two thirds were seen once. For TCR beta libraries, about 2 micrograms of genomic DNA were obtained from cryopreserved PBMCs. The CDR3 length is 14 residues. Per the germline V gene, CDR1 is SGHDT and CDR2 is YYEEEE. V was pared by 1 base and J by 5 bases, with 10 bases between. The source of this sequence is a human donor with chronic lymphocytic leukemia. This specimen was PBMCs, taken after 24 months of ibrutinib treatment. The chain is built from TRBV5-6 and TRBJ1-5; D unclear. CDR3 sequence reads: CASSLPGGDQPQHF. CDR3 in DNA: TGTGCCAGCAGCTTGCCTGGTGGGGATCAGCCCCAGCATTTT. The full variable domain, in which reference TRBV5-6 and TRBJ1-5 provide the parts outside the CDR3, is DAGVTQSPTHLIKTRGQQVTLRCSPKSGHDTVSWYQQALGQGPQFIFQYYEEEERQRGNFPDRFSGHQFPNYSSELNVNALLLGDSALYLCASSLPGGDQPQHFGDGTRLSIL.